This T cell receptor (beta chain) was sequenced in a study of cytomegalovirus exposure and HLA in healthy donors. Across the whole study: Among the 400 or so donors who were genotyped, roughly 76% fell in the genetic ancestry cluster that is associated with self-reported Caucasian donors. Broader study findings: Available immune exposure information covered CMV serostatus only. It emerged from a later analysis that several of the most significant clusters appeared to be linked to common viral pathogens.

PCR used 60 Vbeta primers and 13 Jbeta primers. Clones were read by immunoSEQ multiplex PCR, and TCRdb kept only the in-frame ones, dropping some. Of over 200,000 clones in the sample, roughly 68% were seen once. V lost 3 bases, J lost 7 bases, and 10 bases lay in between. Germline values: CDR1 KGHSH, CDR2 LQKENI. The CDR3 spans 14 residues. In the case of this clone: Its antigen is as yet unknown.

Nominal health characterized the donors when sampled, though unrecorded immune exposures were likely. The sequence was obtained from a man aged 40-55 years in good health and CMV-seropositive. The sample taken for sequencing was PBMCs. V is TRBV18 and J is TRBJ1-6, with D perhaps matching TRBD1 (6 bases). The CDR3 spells CASSPGGLNSPLHF. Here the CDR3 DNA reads TGTGCCAGCTCACCCGGGGGGCTAAATTCACCCCTCCACTTT.